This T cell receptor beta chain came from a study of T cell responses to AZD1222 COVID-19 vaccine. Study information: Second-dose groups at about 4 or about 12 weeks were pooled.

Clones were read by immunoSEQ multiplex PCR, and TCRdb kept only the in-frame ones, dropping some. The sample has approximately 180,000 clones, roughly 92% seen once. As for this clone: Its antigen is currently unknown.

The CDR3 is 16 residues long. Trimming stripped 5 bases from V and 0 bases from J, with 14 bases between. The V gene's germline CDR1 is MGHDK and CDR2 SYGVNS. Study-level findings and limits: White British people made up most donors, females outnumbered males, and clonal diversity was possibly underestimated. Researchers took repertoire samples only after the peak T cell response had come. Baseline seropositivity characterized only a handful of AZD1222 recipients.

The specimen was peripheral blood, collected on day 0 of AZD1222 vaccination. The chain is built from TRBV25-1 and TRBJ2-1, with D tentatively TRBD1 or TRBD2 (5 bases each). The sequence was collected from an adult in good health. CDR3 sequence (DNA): TGTGCCAGCAGTATGAGTTGGGGGAGCTCCTACAATGAGCAGTTCTTC. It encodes CASSMSWGSSYNEQFF.